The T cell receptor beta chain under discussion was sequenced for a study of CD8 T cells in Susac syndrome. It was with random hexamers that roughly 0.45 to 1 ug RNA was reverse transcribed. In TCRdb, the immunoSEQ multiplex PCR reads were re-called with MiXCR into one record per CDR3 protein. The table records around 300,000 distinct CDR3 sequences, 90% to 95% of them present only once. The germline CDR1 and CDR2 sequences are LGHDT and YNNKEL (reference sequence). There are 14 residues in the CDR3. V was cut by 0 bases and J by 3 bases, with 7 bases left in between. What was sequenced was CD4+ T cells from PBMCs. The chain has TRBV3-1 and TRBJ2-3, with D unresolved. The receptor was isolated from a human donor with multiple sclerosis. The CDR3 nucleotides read TGTGCCAGCAGCCAAGATCCCGCTACAGATACGCAGTATTTT. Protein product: CASSQDPATDTQYF.